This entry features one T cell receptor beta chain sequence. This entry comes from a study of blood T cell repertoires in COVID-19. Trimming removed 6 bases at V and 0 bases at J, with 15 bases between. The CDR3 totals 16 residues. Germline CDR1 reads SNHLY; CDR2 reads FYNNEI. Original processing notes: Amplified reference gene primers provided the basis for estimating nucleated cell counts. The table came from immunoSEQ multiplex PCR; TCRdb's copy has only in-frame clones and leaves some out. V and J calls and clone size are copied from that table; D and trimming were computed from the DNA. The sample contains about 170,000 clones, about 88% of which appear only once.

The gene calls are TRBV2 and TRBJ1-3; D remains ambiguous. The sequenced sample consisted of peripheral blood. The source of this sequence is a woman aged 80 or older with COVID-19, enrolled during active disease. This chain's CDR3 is CASRDDTVYSGNTIYF. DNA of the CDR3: TGTGCCAGCAGGGATGACACAGTTTACTCTGGAAACACCATATATTTT.